This T cell receptor (beta chain) was found in a study of graft-versus-host responses after intestinal transplantation. After removal of 6 bases from V and 0 bases from J, the junction contained 10 bases not matched to a gene. The CDR3 runs to 16 residues. Germline V CDR1 and CDR2: SNHLY, FYNNEI. Only in-frame clones appear in the TCRdb table, and some are missing; sequencing was by immunoSEQ multiplex PCR. The table records under 6,000 clones, 72% of them present only once. The clonotype originates from a human patient who received an intestinal transplant, so some T cells may come from the graft donor. The chain links TRBV2 to TRBJ2-7, with 8 bases that match TRBD1. The sequencing here drew on PBMCs, taken around 76 weeks after intestinal transplant. CDR3 amino acids: CASSLLRTGSSYEQYF. The CDR3 nucleotides read TGTGCCAGCAGCCTACTTAGGACAGGGAGCTCCTACGAGCAGTACTTC.